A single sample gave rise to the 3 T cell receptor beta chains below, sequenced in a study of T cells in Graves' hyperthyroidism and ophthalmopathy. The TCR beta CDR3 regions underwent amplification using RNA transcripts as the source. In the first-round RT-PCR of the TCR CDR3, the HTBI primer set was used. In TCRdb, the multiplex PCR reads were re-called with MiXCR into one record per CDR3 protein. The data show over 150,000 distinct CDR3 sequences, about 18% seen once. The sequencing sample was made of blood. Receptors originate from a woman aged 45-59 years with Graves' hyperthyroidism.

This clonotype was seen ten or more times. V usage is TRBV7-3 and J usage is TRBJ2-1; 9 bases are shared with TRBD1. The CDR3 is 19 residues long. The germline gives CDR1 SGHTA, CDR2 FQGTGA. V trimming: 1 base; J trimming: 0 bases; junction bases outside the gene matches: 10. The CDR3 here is CASSLRTGELPSSYNEQFF. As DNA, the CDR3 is TGTGCCAGCAGCTTAAGGACAGGGGAACTTCCCAGCTCCTACAATGAGCAGTTCTTC.

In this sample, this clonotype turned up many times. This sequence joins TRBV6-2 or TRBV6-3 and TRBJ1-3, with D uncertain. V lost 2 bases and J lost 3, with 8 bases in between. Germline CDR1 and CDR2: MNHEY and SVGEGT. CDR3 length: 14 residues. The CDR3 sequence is CASSYARGGNTIYF. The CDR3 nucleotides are TGTGCCAGCAGTTACGCCCGGGGTGGAAACACCATATATTTT.

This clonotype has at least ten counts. The CDR3 loop reads CASSRRAGRPEAFF. CDR3 DNA: TGTGCCAGCAGCCGCCGGGCAGGGCGGCCTGAAGCTTTCTTT. The chain recombines TRBV3-1 with TRBJ1-1, with D tentatively TRBD1 (5 bases). The CDR3 has 14 residues. The V end was cut by 4 bases, the J end by 6 bases, with 15 bases between. Germline-derived CDR1 and CDR2 are LGHDT and YNNKEL (reference sequence).